Listed below are T cell receptor beta chains from one sample, sequenced in a study of T cell responses to AZD1222 COVID-19 vaccine. The assay was immunoSEQ multiplex PCR, and TCRdb's table has in-frame clones only and misses some. The sample shows 20,000 to 30,000 clones, 86% of them seen only once. The sequenced sample was peripheral blood, obtained 28 days after the second AZD1222 dose. These TCRs come from an adult who received the AZD1222 COVID-19 vaccine. CDR3s include the opening cysteine and the closing phenylalanine or tryptophan. A D gene is named only where the DNA matches it firmly. Where a row states a size, it is once, few, many or the class of an expanded clone; other rows omit it.

>TRBJ1-2|.|.|TRBV7-6
CASSLGSDYGYTF
TGTGCCAGCAGCTTAGGTTCAGACTATGGCTACACCTTC
>TRBJ2-7|.|.|TRBV5-5
CASSRDLGSGWKQYF
TGTGCCAGCAGCCGGGACCTGGGAAGCGGGTGGAAGCAGTACTTC
>TRBJ2-3|TRBD2|.|TRBV12-3/TRBV12-4
CACGGSVDTQYF
TGTGCCTGCGGGGGAAGCGTAGATACGCAGTATTTT
>TRBJ1-6|.|.|TRBV9
CASSVEEGSGSPLHF
TGTGCCAGCAGCGTAGAGGAAGGGTCGGGTTCACCCCTCCACTTT
>TRBJ2-7|.|few|TRBV7-8
CASRPGLQGLSYEQYF
TGTGCCAGCCGGCCGGGACTTCAAGGGCTCTCCTACGAGCAGTACTTC
>TRBJ2-1|.|few|TRBV7-7
CASSRISSYNEQFF
TGTGCCAGCAGTCGGATCAGCTCCTACAATGAGCAGTTCTTC
>TRBJ1-5|.|.|TRBV18
CASSPPNLSANQPQHF
TGTGCCAGCTCACCACCGAATCTAAGTGCGAATCAGCCCCAGCATTTT
>TRBJ2-3|.|.|TRBV30
CAWSISGRYIF
TGTGCCTGGAGTATATCAGGACGCTACATCTTT
>TRBJ1-6|.|.|TRBV9
CASSVVRDSPLHF
TGTGCCAGCAGCGTAGTCCGGGATTCACCCCTCCACTTT
>TRBJ2-3|.|.|TRBV7-2
CASRIQGNTDTQYF
TGTGCCAGCAGAATCCAGGGAAACACAGATACGCAGTATTTT